This T cell receptor beta chain was profiled in a study of regulatory T cells in long-lasting Graves disease. On this clonotype: Its matching antigen is unknown.

Findings of the study overall: Few sampled subjects may have lowered accuracy.

The authors built TCR beta libraries using iRepertoire HTBI primers and Arm-PCR of CDR3 regions. Each CDR3 protein gets one entry after TCRdb re-called the multiplex PCR reads with MiXCR. The sample comprises 540,000 or so distinct CDR3 sequences, roughly 13% of which are singletons, and 8.5% to 10% rests with the top ten. Noted time point: newly diagnosed GD, antithyroid drugs for less than 3 months. Generation of the TCR library employed RNA extracted from PBMCs. This sample was shared with a second study, whose subject was T cells in Graves' hyperthyroidism and ophthalmopathy. That paper states: The TCR CDR3 first-round RT-PCR relied on the HTBI primer set.

Source: peripheral blood mononuclear cells (PBMCs), taken at new diagnosis, from a patient treated with antithyroid drugs. The TCR sequence derives from a young man with Graves disease.

CDR3 sequence (DNA): TGCGCCAGCAGCCAGGCTTATAATTCACCCCTCCACTTT. It encodes CASSQAYNSPLHF. V usage is TRBV4-1 and J usage is TRBJ1-6, with unresolved D. Germline V lookup: CDR1 MGHRA, CDR2 YSYEKL. CDR3 size: 13 residues. The V end was cut by 3 bases, the J end by 4 bases, with 4 bases between.